The next 20 T cell receptor beta chains were all read from a single sample in a study of blood T cell repertoires in COVID-19. Produced via immunoSEQ multiplex PCR; TCRdb's table is partial and in-frame only. Of around 100,000 clones detected, around 72% appear once; the ten largest clones hold 3.9%. Sequencing was carried out using peripheral blood. All receptors come from a man aged 65-85 years with COVID-19, enrolled during active disease.

The chain uses TRBV18 and TRBJ2-1; a possible D gene is TRBD1 (5 bases). V lost 2 bases to trimming and J lost 7 bases, with 15 bases between them. Germline CDR1 and CDR2: KGHSH and LQKENI. The CDR3 runs 15 residues. DNA of the CDR3: TGTGCCAGCTCACCAGGGGCAGGGTTTAGAAATGAGCAGTTCTTC. Translation gives CASSPGAGFRNEQFF.

This clone was picked up one time. The chain is built from TRBV28 and TRBJ2-1; TRBD1 might be the D (5 bases). Trimming shortened V by 5 bases and J by 9 bases, and 8 bases separated the two germline ends. In germline, CDR1 is MDHEN, CDR2 SYDVKM. This CDR3 contains 11 residues. DNA of the CDR3: TGTGCCAGCAGTCCCAGGGTTGAGCAGTTCTTC. Its protein product is CASSPRVEQFF. Full variable domain (rest looked up from reference TRBV28 and TRBJ2-1): DVKVTQSSRYLVKRTGEKVFLECVQDMDHENMFWYRQDPGLGLRLIYFSYDVKMKEKGDIPEGYSVSREKKERFSLILESASTNQTSMYLCASSPRVEQFFGPGTRLTVL.

This clone was observed once. The V and J genes are TRBV21-1 and TRBJ2-3; the D segment call TRBD1 is taken from the table without a DNA check. TRBV21-1 is tagged as a pseudogene. This CDR3 has 19 amino acids. CDR3 region: CASSKIGQGASFSTDTQYF. The CDR3 DNA follows: TGTGCCAGCAGCAAGATTGGACAGGGGGCTTCATTTAGCACAGATACGCAGTATTTT.

This chain joins TRBV28 and TRBJ2-3; D unresolved. CDR1 is MDHEN, CDR2 SYDVKM, per germline. Trimming shortened V by 10 bases and J by 6 bases, and 14 bases separated the two germline ends. This CDR3 has 12 amino acids. DNA of the CDR3: TGTGCCACCGAACTAACCACCGATACGCAGTATTTT. Amino acid sequence: CATELTTDTQYF.

V usage is TRBV7-3 and J usage is TRBJ2-2, with a possible D match to TRBD2 (6 bases). V shed 8 bases and J shed 1 base, with 8 bases lying between them. The germline V gene has CDR1 SGHTA and CDR2 FQGTGA. This CDR3 spans 13 amino acids. The chain's CDR3 is CASRRENTGELFF. As DNA, the CDR3 is TGTGCCAGCCGGCGGGAGAACACCGGGGAGCTGTTTTTT.

This chain joins TRBV27 and TRBJ2-2; 8 bases line up with TRBD1. Germline V CDR1 and CDR2: MNHEY, SMNVEV (reference sequence). With 7 bases clipped from V and 0 bases from J, the junction kept 10 bases outside the gene matches. CDR3 length: 17 residues. The CDR3 DNA is TGTGCCAGCAAGGCTCGGGGGACAGGACCGAACACCGGGGAGCTGTTTTTT. The encoded protein is CASKARGTGPNTGELFF.

The J gene is TRBJ1-1, the V gene TRBV6-6; a weak D match, TRBD1 (6 bases). Trimming removed 6 bases from V and 8 bases from J, with 16 bases in between. The CDR3 is 13 amino acids. CDR1 is MNHNY, CDR2 SVGAGI, per germline (reference sequence). CDR3: CASRHPQGWEAFF. In DNA form, the CDR3 reads TGTGCCAGCAGGCACCCACAGGGTTGGGAAGCTTTCTTT.

This clone was found many times. The chain joins TRBV4-2 to TRBJ1-4; TRBD1 agrees at 7 bases. This CDR3 has 16 amino acids. J was trimmed by 7 bases and V by 0 bases; bases with no gene match: 8. Germline assignment: CDR1 LGHNA and CDR2 YNFKEQ. The CDR3 DNA follows: TGTGCCAGCAGCCAAGATGGGTCAGGGGGATCTGAAAAACTGTTTTTT. Its translation: CASSQDGSGGSEKLFF.

This chain joins TRBV4-1 and TRBJ2-7; maybe TRBD2 (6 bases). CDR3 length: 16 residues. The V gene lost 0 bases and the J gene lost 2 bases, with 14 bases spanning the gap. Germline CDR1 is MGHRA and CDR2 is YSYEKL. The CDR3 DNA sequence: TGCGCCAGCAGCCAAGAACCCAGCGGGCGGACCTACGAGCAGTACTTC. It encodes CASSQEPSGRTYEQYF.

The chain couples TRBV7-3 to TRBJ2-5; D is perhaps TRBD2 (6 bases). V was shortened by 0 bases and J by 5 bases, with 10 bases between the two germline ends. The V gene's germline CDR1 is SGHTA and CDR2 FQGTGA. This CDR3 spans 14 amino acids. CDR3 sequence: CASSLTEGGETQYF. The CDR3 DNA reads TGTGCCAGCAGCTTAACGGAGGGTGGGGAGACCCAGTACTTC.

This clone was seen a few times. The chain links TRBV18 to TRBJ2-2, with D possibly being TRBD2 (5 bases). This CDR3 region has 15 residues. Germline loops: CDR1 KGHSH, CDR2 LQKENI. The V end was cut by 3 bases, the J end by 4 bases, with 12 bases between. Here the CDR3 DNA reads TGTGCCAGCTCACCGCCTAGCCTGGGCACCGGGGAGCTGTTTTTT. Protein product: CASSPPSLGTGELFF.

The chain employs TRBV6-5 and TRBJ2-1, with 9 bases lining up with TRBD1. Per germline, CDR1 MNHEY and CDR2 SVGAGI. The CDR3 has 15 amino acids. Trimming removed 5 bases from V and 10 bases from J; junction bases left unmatched: 12. The CDR3 coding sequence is TGTGCCAGCAGTAAACCGGGACAGGGAGTTAGCGAGCAGTTCTTC. Its translation: CASSKPGQGVSEQFF.

The J gene is TRBJ2-1, the V gene TRBV19; TRBD2 matches 7 bases. The CDR3 is 15 amino acids. The V gene's germline CDR1 is LNHDA and CDR2 SQIVND (reference sequence). V lost 4 bases, J lost 7 bases, and 10 bases stayed unmatched. CDR3 nucleotides: TGTGCCAGTAGTACCCGTCGCGGGGGTGGAAATGAGCAGTTCTTC. Residues: CASSTRRGGGNEQFF.

The J gene is TRBJ1-1, the V gene TRBV5-1; D is perhaps TRBD1 (6 bases). CDR3 length: 14 amino acids. The germline V gene encodes CDR1 SGHRS and CDR2 YFSETQ. V lost 4 bases to trimming and J lost 6 bases, with 16 bases between them. This chain's CDR3 is CASSLGQGMAEAFF. In DNA, the CDR3 is TGCGCCAGCAGCCTAGGTCAGGGGATGGCTGAAGCTTTCTTT. The full variable domain, its missing parts supplied by reference TRBV5-1 and TRBJ1-1, is KAGVTQTPRYLIKTRGQQVTLSCSPISGHRSVSWYQQTPGQGLQFLFEYFSETQRNKGNFPGRFSGRQFSNSRSEMNVSTLELGDSALYLCASSLGQGMAEAFFGQGTRLTVV.

V and J are TRBV6-5 and TRBJ2-2, with TRBD1 as a possible D gene (5 bases). The CDR3 runs 15 residues. Germline-derived CDR1 and CDR2 are MNHEY and SVGAGI. V was pared by 6 bases and J by 2 bases, with 13 bases between. The CDR3 nucleotides read TGTGCCAGCAGCAGAAGGGGTATCAACACCGGGGAGCTGTTTTTT. It is translated as CASSRRGINTGELFF.

CDR3 bases: TGCAGCGTCGGAACGGTGGGGCAAGGTGAGCAGTTCTTC. Residues: CSVGTVGQGEQFF. The chain employs TRBV29-1 and TRBJ2-1; D perhaps matches TRBD1 (5 bases). Germline-derived CDR1 and CDR2 are SQVTM and ANQGSEA. CDR3 length equals 13 residues. The V and J ends lost 6 bases and 9 bases respectively, with 18 bases between them.

CDR3 residues: CASSLLGGNTEAFF. The CDR3 DNA sequence: TGTGCCAGCTCCCTATTGGGGGGGAACACTGAAGCTTTCTTT. The rearrangement links TRBV18 to TRBJ1-1; perhaps TRBD1 as D (5 bases). This CDR3 contains 14 residues. Germline V gives CDR1 KGHSH, CDR2 LQKENI. V was pared by 6 bases and J by 1 base, with 12 bases between.

There are many counts of this clone. This chain joins TRBV4-1 and TRBJ2-7, with D hard to call. CDR1 and CDR2 from the germline V gene are MGHRA and YSYEKL. V shed 0 bases and J shed 4 bases, with 10 bases lying between them. The CDR3 has 14 amino acids. The CDR3 protein is CASSQDLRLYEQYF. CDR3 nucleotides: TGCGCCAGCAGCCAAGATCTCAGGCTTTACGAGCAGTACTTC.

This chain uses TRBV18 with TRBJ1-1; 9 nucleotides match TRBD1. Looked up from germline, CDR1 is KGHSH and CDR2 is LQKENI. V gave up 6 bases and J gave up 3 bases; unmatched junction bases: 8. The CDR3 is made up of 15 amino acids. CDR3 DNA sequence: TGTGCCAGCTCTTACGGACAGGGGATTTACACTGAAGCTTTCTTT. It codes for CASSYGQGIYTEAFF.

The chain uses TRBV19 and TRBJ2-7, with TRBD2 matching 7 bases. Looked up from germline, CDR1 is LNHDA and CDR2 is SQIVND (reference sequence). The V gene end was trimmed by 5 bases and the J gene end by 7 bases; junction bases not matched to a gene: 11. There are 14 residues in the CDR3. The CDR3 nucleotides read TGTGCCAGTAGTTCGACGGGGGGAGGAAGGGAGCAGTACTTC. This gives the protein CASSSTGGGREQYF. Drawing the rest from reference TRBV19 and TRBJ2-7, the complete variable domain is DGGITQSPKYLFRKEGQNVTLSCEQNLNHDAMYWYRQDPGQGLRLIYYSQIVNDFQKGDIAEGYSVSREKKESFPLTVTSAQKNPTAFYLCASSSTGGGREQYFGPGTRLTVT.